This record concerns one T cell receptor (beta chain) sequence. The data belong to a study of cytomegalovirus exposure and HLA in healthy donors. It was with 60 Vbeta and 13 Jbeta primers that the PCR ran. Sequencing was performed with immunoSEQ multiplex PCR; in TCRdb, only in-frame clones are kept and a portion is missing. The profile covers about 120,000 clones, with 80% appearing a single time and 7.5% to 9.5% taken by the ten largest. The CDR3 length is 16 residues. Per germline, CDR1 MNHEY and CDR2 SMNVEV (reference sequence). The J segment lost 10 bases and the V segment lost 5 bases, leaving 18 bases of the junction unmatched.

This rearrangement joins TRBV27 to TRBJ1-2, with TRBD1 matching over 8 bases. This clonotype was obtained from a female donor in good health and CMV-seropositive. The specimen was PBMCs. The CDR3 bases are TGTGCCAGCAGTGCCCTGGGACAGGTCTCTCCTAATGACTACACCTTC. Its protein product is CASSALGQVSPNDYTF.